Listed below are T cell receptor beta chains from one sample, sequenced in a study of blood T cell repertoires in COVID-19. The method was immunoSEQ multiplex PCR; TCRdb's version includes in-frame clones alone and lacks a portion of them. This sample has almost 70,000 clones, with around three quarters found just once. The sample comprised peripheral blood. The receptor set was obtained from a man aged 60 to 75 with acute or convalescent COVID-19. CDR3s include the opening cysteine and the closing phenylalanine or tryptophan. A D gene is named only where the DNA matches it firmly. For some rows the clone size is stated as once, few or many, or as a class when expanded; others skip it.

clone size,D gene,V gene,J gene,CDR3 length,CDR3 protein,CDR3 DNA
NA,NA,TRBV30,TRBJ2-5,15,CAWSVPQGGRETQYF,TGTGCCTGGAGTGTACCACAAGGCGGGCGAGAGACCCAGTACTTC
NA,NA,TRBV5-1,TRBJ1-1,13,CASSLVRTAEAFF,TGCGCCAGCAGCTTGGTTAGAACCGCTGAAGCTTTCTTT
NA,TRBD1,TRBV7-3,TRBJ2-1,15,CASSQIQGPYNEQFF,TGTGCCAGCAGCCAGATACAGGGGCCGTACAATGAGCAGTTCTTC
NA,NA,TRBV27,TRBJ1-2,14,CASRRSSLFYGYTF,TGTGCCAGCAGGCGTAGCAGCCTTTTCTATGGCTACACCTTC
NA,NA,TRBV20-1,TRBJ1-4,14,CSASGGVPNEKLFF,TGCAGTGCTAGTGGCGGGGTACCTAATGAAAAACTGTTTTTT
NA,TRBD1,TRBV7-2,TRBJ2-7,14,CASSRRTGGVEQYF,TGTGCCAGCAGCAGACGGACAGGGGGCGTCGAGCAGTACTTC
NA,NA,TRBV18,TRBJ1-5,15,CASSSTTDSNQPQHF,TGTGCCAGCTCATCTACGACAGATAGCAATCAGCCCCAGCATTTT
few,TRBD2,TRBV7-3,TRBJ2-3,19,CASSSRGPGTSGGKDTQYF,TGTGCCAGCAGCTCAAGGGGCCCCGGGACTAGCGGGGGTAAAGATACGCAGTATTTT
NA,TRBD1,TRBV11-2,TRBJ1-1,15,CASRIHRGQVTEAFF,TGTGCCAGCAGGATACACAGGGGGCAGGTCACTGAAGCTTTCTTT
NA,NA,TRBV6-5,TRBJ1-1,15,CASSYFITGNTEAFF,TGTGCCAGCAGTTACTTCATTACAGGGAACACTGAAGCTTTCTTT
few,TRBD1,TRBV7-2,TRBJ1-5,15,CASSLRQGGNQPQHF,TGTGCCAGCAGCTTAAGGCAGGGGGGCAATCAGCCCCAGCATTTT
NA,TRBD1,TRBV29-1,TRBJ2-3,14,CSVDYRGSTDTQYF,TGCAGCGTTGATTACAGGGGCAGCACAGATACGCAGTATTTT
few,TRBD1,TRBV27,TRBJ2-7,15,CASSVPRDRGFEQYF,TGTGCCAGCAGTGTCCCCCGGGACAGGGGGTTCGAGCAGTACTTC
few,TRBD1,TRBV6-5,TRBJ1-5,12,CASSYGGGPQHF,TGTGCCAGCAGTTACGGAGGGGGCCCCCAGCATTTT
NA,TRBD1,TRBV15,TRBJ1-4,16,CATSRTAGQSNEKLFF,TGTGCCACCAGCAGAACGGCGGGACAGTCTAATGAAAAACTGTTTTTT
NA,TRBD1,TRBV5-6,TRBJ1-2,15,CASSLFDRGGYGYTF,TGTGCCAGCAGCTTGTTCGACAGGGGTGGATATGGCTACACCTTC
few,NA,TRBV7-9,TRBJ1-2,15,CASSLSAGLLNGYTF,TGTGCCAGCAGCTTGTCAGCGGGTCTGTTAAATGGCTACACCTTC
NA,NA,TRBV5-1,TRBJ2-1,14,CASSGTGSGDEQFF,TGCGCCAGCAGCGGGACGGGGTCGGGGGATGAGCAGTTCTTC
once,TRBD2,TRBV12-5,TRBJ2-1,15,CASGLGLAGGVEQFF,TGTGCTAGTGGTTTAGGACTAGCGGGGGGCGTTGAGCAGTTCTTC
NA,NA,TRBV6-5,TRBJ1-3,16,CASSFDGRGSGNTIYF,TGTGCCAGCAGTTTTGACGGACGGGGCTCTGGAAACACCATATATTTT
NA,TRBD2,TRBV19,TRBJ2-1,16,CASTTLRTGGGNEQFF,TGTGCCAGTACCACACTCAGGACGGGGGGTGGAAATGAGCAGTTCTTC
NA,TRBD2,TRBV5-1,TRBJ2-3,14,CASHWGREGDTQYF,TGCGCCAGCCACTGGGGCCGGGAGGGAGATACGCAGTATTTT
NA,TRBD1,TRBV10-3,TRBJ1-3,18,CAIRARSGDRSSGNTIYF,TGTGCCATCAGGGCCAGATCCGGGGACAGAAGCTCTGGAAACACCATATATTTT
NA,TRBD1,TRBV4-2,TRBJ2-7,14,CASSPGTGGHEQYF,TGTGCCAGCAGCCCCGGGACAGGGGGCCACGAGCAGTACTTC
NA,NA,TRBV7-2,TRBJ1-6,17,CASSLYPPSSYNSPLHF,TGTGCCAGCAGCTTATACCCTCCGAGCTCCTATAATTCACCCCTCCACTTT
NA,TRBD1,TRBV27,TRBJ1-3,18,CASSLEPPQGVAGNTIYF,TGTGCCAGCAGTTTAGAGCCCCCCCAGGGGGTGGCTGGAAACACCATATATTTT
NA,NA,TRBV3-1/TRBV3-2,TRBJ2-7,14,CASSQVTVSGEQYF,TGTGCCAGCAGCCAAGTGACAGTCAGCGGGGAGCAGTACTTC
NA,TRBD2,TRBV6-6,TRBJ2-3,14,CASSYGGGPDTQYF,TGTGCCAGCAGTTACGGGGGAGGGCCAGATACGCAGTATTTT
NA,TRBD2,TRBV30,TRBJ2-1,15,CAWSEGTSGTIEQFF,TGTGCCTGGAGTGAAGGGACTAGCGGAACAATTGAGCAGTTCTTC
NA,NA,TRBV4-1,TRBJ2-2,17,CASSQDLRRRNTGELFF,TGCGCCAGCAGCCAAGATTTAAGGAGGCGGAACACCGGGGAGCTGTTTTTT
NA,NA,TRBV25-1,TRBJ1-2,13,CASSESVRGGYTF,TGTGCCAGCAGTGAATCAGTCAGAGGGGGCTACACCTTC
NA,TRBD1,TRBV7-8,TRBJ1-2,18,CASSLALSTGLEGGGYTF,TGTGCCAGCAGCTTAGCTCTATCGACAGGGTTAGAGGGAGGCGGCTACACCTTC
NA,NA,TRBV13,TRBJ2-7,12,CASSEQGYEQYF,TGTGCCAGCAGCGAGCAGGGTTACGAGCAGTACTTC
NA,TRBD1,TRBV4-3,TRBJ2-5,15,CASSPAGTGGETQYF,TGCGCCAGCAGCCCGGCCGGGACAGGGGGAGAGACCCAGTACTTC
NA,NA,TRBV5-1,TRBJ1-3,13,CASSPDIGNTIYF,TGCGCCAGCAGCCCGGACATTGGAAACACCATATATTTT
once,NA,TRBV7-3,TRBJ2-2,16,CASSLFFRSDTGELFF,TGTGCCAGCAGCTTATTCTTCCGCTCGGACACCGGGGAGCTGTTTTTT
NA,TRBD1,TRBV27,TRBJ2-1,15,CASSSRQGTYNEQFF,TGTGCCAGCAGTTCTCGACAGGGAACCTACAATGAGCAGTTCTTC
NA,TRBD2,TRBV3-1/TRBV3-2,TRBJ2-1,16,CASSQRGLAGNNEQFF,TGTGCCAGCAGCCAACGGGGACTAGCGGGAAACAATGAGCAGTTCTTC
NA,NA,TRBV6-1,TRBJ1-2,13,CASSEVGGDGYTF,TGTGCCAGCAGTGAAGTCGGAGGGGATGGCTACACCTTC
NA,NA,TRBV7-3,TRBJ1-1,13,CASSGPAGSEAFF,TGTGCCAGCAGCGGACCGGCGGGTTCTGAAGCTTTCTTT
NA,NA,TRBV5-1,TRBJ1-5,15,CASSPMGGQGQPQHF,TGCGCCAGCAGCCCGATGGGGGGGCAAGGTCAGCCCCAGCATTTT
few,TRBD1,TRBV19,TRBJ1-6,14,CASSRDRGNSPLHF,TGTGCCAGTAGTCGGGACAGGGGAAATTCACCCCTCCACTTT
NA,TRBD2,TRBV6-5,TRBJ2-3,14,CAIRSGGTQDTQYF,TGTGCCATCCGGAGCGGGGGGACCCAGGATACGCAGTATTTT
NA,TRBD1,TRBV13,TRBJ1-5,14,CASSLGTGSQPQHF,TGTGCCAGCAGCTTAGGGACAGGGAGTCAGCCCCAGCATTTT
NA,NA,TRBV19,TRBJ2-5,14,CASSIVTNQETQYF,TGTGCCAGTAGTATCGTGACTAACCAAGAGACCCAGTACTTC